These T cell receptor beta chains were read from a single sample in a study of response to subunit inactivated influenza vaccine. One entry per CDR3 protein results from TCRdb running MiXCR on the RT-PCR reads. The sample includes 500,000 to 600,000 distinct CDR3 sequences, 15% to 20% of them seen just once. The sample consisted of CD4+ T cells sorted from PBMCs, taken less than 30 months after vaccination. The receptors shown here come from a man between 50 and 75 years old who received an inactivated influenza vaccine. CDR3s include the opening cysteine and the closing phenylalanine or tryptophan. The order of the fields is D gene, V gene, clone size, J gene, CDR3 protein, CDR3 DNA. D genes are given only for firm matches. A row's size may be missing; if present it is once, few, many or a size class.

TRBD2	TRBV28	.	TRBJ2-1	CASSSLAGASNEQFF	TGTGCCAGCAGTTCACTAGCGGGAGCAAGCAATGAGCAGTTCTTC
TRBD1	TRBV10-3	.	TRBJ2-7	CATTGGTGGYEQYF	TGTGCCACAACAGGCGGGACAGGGGGCTACGAGCAGTACTTC
TRBD1	TRBV5-1	many	TRBJ2-1	CASSLGTGGRGNEQFF	TGCGCCAGCAGCTTGGGAACAGGGGGTCGGGGAAATGAGCAGTTCTTC
.	TRBV20-1	few	TRBJ2-1	CSARFGTTYNEQFF	TGCAGTGCTAGGTTCGGGACAACCTACAATGAGCAGTTCTTC
.	TRBV20-1	.	TRBJ2-1	CSAQRDNEQFF	TGCAGTGCTCAGAGGGATAATGAGCAGTTCTTC
.	TRBV15	few	TRBJ2-7	CATSSQGYEQYF	TGTGCCACCAGCTCACAGGGCTACGAGCAGTACTTC
.	TRBV3-1	.	TRBJ1-1	CASSQKTLVFDTEAFF	TGTGCCAGCAGTCAAAAGACATTGGTGTTCGACACTGAAGCTTTCTTT
TRBD1	TRBV27	.	TRBJ1-2	CASSKRQGAGYGYTF	TGTGCCAGCAGCAAAAGACAGGGGGCAGGGTATGGCTACACCTTC
TRBD1	TRBV12-3/TRBV12-4	.	TRBJ1-6	CASRADRVYNSPLHF	TGTGCCAGCAGGGCGGACAGGGTTTATAATTCACCCCTCCACTTT
.	TRBV2	.	TRBJ2-2	CASSQESSGELFF	TGTGCCAGCAGCCAAGAAAGTTCCGGGGAGCTGTTTTTT
.	TRBV5-1	few	TRBJ2-3	CASSLGDMEWYF	TGCGCCAGCAGCTTGGGGGACATGGAATGGTATTTT
.	TRBV2	.	TRBJ1-4	CASNKQVATNEKLFF	TGTGCCAGCAATAAACAGGTTGCAACTAATGAAAAACTGTTTTTT
.	TRBV24-1	.	TRBJ2-3	CATSDPRLGSTDTQYF	TGTGCCACCAGTGATCCCCGACTAGGTAGCACAGATACGCAGTATTTT
.	TRBV5-6	.	TRBJ2-1	CASSLYSLYNEQFF	TGTGCCAGCAGCTTGTACAGCCTTTACAATGAGCAGTTCTTC
TRBD2	TRBV7-2	.	TRBJ2-1	CASSLGFGGGSINEQFF	TGTGCCAGCAGCTTAGGATTCGGGGGAGGGTCTATAAATGAGCAGTTCTTC
.	TRBV4-1	few	TRBJ2-5	CASSLTATETQYF	TGCGCCAGCAGCCTGACAGCGACGGAGACCCAGTACTTC
TRBD1	TRBV10-2	.	TRBJ2-3	CASSAMPGQGSTDTQYF	TGCGCCAGCAGCGCCATGCCGGGACAGGGGAGCACAGATACGCAGTATTTT
.	TRBV3-1	.	TRBJ2-7	CASSQRGAVSSYEQYF	TGTGCCAGCAGCCAAAGGGGGGCGGTGAGCTCCTACGAGCAGTACTTC
.	TRBV2	.	TRBJ2-6	CASSVKQVPSGANVLTF	TGTGCCAGCAGCGTGAAGCAGGTGCCCTCTGGGGCCAACGTCCTGACTTTC
TRBD1	TRBV5-1	many	TRBJ1-5	CASSPGQGYSNQPQHF	TGCGCCAGCAGCCCCGGACAGGGTTATAGCAATCAGCCCCAGCATTTT
.	TRBV3-1	few	TRBJ2-7	CASTQGASYEQYF	TGTGCCAGCACTCAAGGGGCCTCCTACGAGCAGTACTTC
TRBD1	TRBV4-1	few	TRBJ1-5	CASSRQTGGGQPQHF	TGCGCCAGCAGCCGCCAGACAGGGGGGGGGCAGCCCCAGCATTTT
TRBD1	TRBV20-1	.	TRBJ1-2	CSAPNRDRGRWNYGYTF	TGCAGTGCCCCTAACCGGGACAGGGGGCGGTGGAACTATGGCTACACCTTC
.	TRBV5-4	.	TRBJ2-1	CASSSAGQGEQFF	TGTGCCAGCAGCTCGGCAGGGCAGGGTGAGCAGTTCTTC
TRBD2	TRBV12-3/TRBV12-4	many	TRBJ2-1	CASSFPILAGEWRYGYNEQFF	TGTGCCAGCAGTTTCCCCATCCTAGCGGGTGAGTGGAGGTACGGATACAATGAGCAGTTCTTC
TRBD1	TRBV7-9	few	TRBJ2-7	CASSARDTGVGEQYF	TGTGCCAGCAGCGCGCGAGATACAGGGGTGGGCGAGCAGTACTTC
TRBD1	TRBV25-1	.	TRBJ1-1	CASSPIVRQGRTNTEAFF	TGTGCCAGCAGTCCAATTGTCCGACAGGGGAGGACGAACACTGAAGCTTTCTTT
TRBD1	TRBV12-3/TRBV12-4	.	TRBJ2-4	CASSFHGTGGIKNIQYF	TGTGCCAGCAGTTTCCACGGGACAGGGGGAATCAAAAACATTCAGTACTTC
.	TRBV4-2	.	TRBJ1-1	CASSLGDFRAEAFF	TGTGCCAGCAGCCTGGGGGATTTCCGTGCTGAAGCTTTCTTT
.	TRBV12-3/TRBV12-4	many	TRBJ2-1	CASSFHNEQFF	TGTGCCAGCAGTTTCCACAATGAGCAGTTCTTC
TRBD1	TRBV3-1	many	TRBJ1-5	CASSQKGTGTQHF	TGTGCCAGCAGCCAAAAAGGGACAGGGACCCAGCATTTT
.	TRBV7-9	.	TRBJ1-1	CASSLEGYVNTEAFF	TGTGCCAGCAGCTTAGAGGGATATGTGAACACTGAAGCTTTCTTT
.	TRBV6-6	few	TRBJ2-1	CASRGMDEQFF	TGTGCCAGCAGGGGAATGGATGAGCAGTTCTTC
.	TRBV27	.	TRBJ1-2	CASSLVEGYGYTF	TGTGCCAGCAGTTTGGTTGAGGGCTATGGCTACACCTTC
.	TRBV11-2	.	TRBJ1-1	CASLTGRGAVMNTEAFF	TGTGCCAGCCTTACCGGTAGAGGAGCCGTGATGAACACTGAAGCTTTCTTT
.	TRBV14	many	TRBJ2-7	CASSQDGYEQYF	TGTGCCAGCAGCCAAGACGGCTACGAGCAGTACTTC
TRBD1	TRBV20-1	.	TRBJ1-2	CSAWGQGTFNYGYTF	TGCAGTGCCTGGGGACAGGGGACATTTAACTATGGCTACACCTTC
.	TRBV10-3	.	TRBJ2-7	CAIGETGFYEQYF	TGTGCCATCGGGGAGACAGGATTCTACGAGCAGTACTTC
.	TRBV4-2	.	TRBJ1-5	CASSQTGTANQPQHF	TGTGCCAGCAGCCAAACAGGGACGGCCAATCAGCCCCAGCATTTT
.	TRBV18	.	TRBJ2-6	CPSSPAISSGANVLTF	TGTCCCAGCTCACCAGCGATCAGCTCTGGGGCCAACGTCCTGACTTTC
TRBD2	TRBV18	few	TRBJ2-7	CASSLFTGTSGRWEQYF	TGTGCCAGCTCACTCTTTACTGGGACTAGCGGGAGATGGGAGCAGTACTTC
.	TRBV18	.	TRBJ2-1	CASFPVEQREQFF	TGTGCCAGCTTCCCCGTAGAGCAGCGTGAGCAGTTCTTC
.	TRBV23-1	.	TRBJ1-1	CASSQSGVRVGTEAFF	TGCGCCAGCAGTCAATCGGGAGTTCGAGTGGGCACTGAAGCTTTCTTT
TRBD2	TRBV28	few	TRBJ2-3	CASSKPPGRVERGRFTDTQYF	TGTGCCAGCAGTAAACCACCGGGTCGGGTGGAGCGGGGGAGGTTTACAGATACGCAGTATTTT
.	TRBV10-3	.	TRBJ1-6	CAISELGNSPLHF	TGTGCCATCAGTGAATTGGGGAACTCACCCCTCCACTTT